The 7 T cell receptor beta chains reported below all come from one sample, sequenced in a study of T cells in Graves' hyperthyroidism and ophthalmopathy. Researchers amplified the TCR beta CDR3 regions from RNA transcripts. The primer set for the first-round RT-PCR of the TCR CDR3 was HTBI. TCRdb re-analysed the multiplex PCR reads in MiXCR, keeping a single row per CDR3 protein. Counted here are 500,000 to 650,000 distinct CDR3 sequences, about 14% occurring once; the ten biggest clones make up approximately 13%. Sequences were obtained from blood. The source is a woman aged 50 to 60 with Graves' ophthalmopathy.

The CDR3 loop reads CASTVGTGGDSPLHF. In DNA, the CDR3 is TGTGCCAGCACCGTCGGGACAGGGGGGGATTCACCCCTCCACTTT. The gene calls are TRBV6-1 and TRBJ1-6; 11 nucleotides line up with TRBD1. Trimming cost V 7 bases and J 8 bases; bases outside gene matches: 7. Germline V CDR1 and CDR2: MNHNS, SASEGT. The CDR3 covers 15 residues.

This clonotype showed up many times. CDR3 residues: CSARPRGGRRGRAETQYF. DNA of the CDR3: TGCAGTGCTAGACCCCGGGGAGGGCGGCGCGGGAGGGCAGAGACCCAGTACTTC. The chain recombines TRBV20-1 with TRBJ2-5, with TRBD2 matching over 9 bases. Losses at the gene ends were 2 bases for V and 4 bases for J; bases not matched to a gene: 17. Looked up from germline, CDR1 is DFQATT and CDR2 is SNEGSKA (reference sequence). The CDR3 runs to 18 residues.

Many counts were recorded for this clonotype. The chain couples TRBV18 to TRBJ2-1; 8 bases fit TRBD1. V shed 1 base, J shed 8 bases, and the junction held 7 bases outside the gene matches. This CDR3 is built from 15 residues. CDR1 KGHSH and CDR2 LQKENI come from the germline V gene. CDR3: CASSPLRDRSHEQFF. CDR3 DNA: TGTGCCAGCTCACCACTCCGGGACAGGTCTCATGAGCAGTTCTTC.

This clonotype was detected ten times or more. The CDR3 protein is CASSPGSSGSGEQYF. As DNA, the CDR3 is TGTGCCAGCAGTCCCGGCTCTAGCGGGAGTGGGGAGCAGTACTTC. The genes are TRBV28 and TRBJ2-7; 10 positions agree with TRBD2. V trimming: 5 bases; J trimming: 7 bases; junction bases outside the gene matches: 11. CDR1 is MDHEN and CDR2 is SYDVKM in the germline V gene. The CDR3 is 15 residues long.

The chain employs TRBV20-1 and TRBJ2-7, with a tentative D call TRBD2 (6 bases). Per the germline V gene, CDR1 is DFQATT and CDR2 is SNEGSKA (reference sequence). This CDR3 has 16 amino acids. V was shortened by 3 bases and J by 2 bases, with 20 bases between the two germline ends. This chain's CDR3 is CSASRAGAEGTYEQYF. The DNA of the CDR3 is TGCAGTGCTAGCAGGGCTGGAGCGGAGGGGACCTACGAGCAGTACTTC.

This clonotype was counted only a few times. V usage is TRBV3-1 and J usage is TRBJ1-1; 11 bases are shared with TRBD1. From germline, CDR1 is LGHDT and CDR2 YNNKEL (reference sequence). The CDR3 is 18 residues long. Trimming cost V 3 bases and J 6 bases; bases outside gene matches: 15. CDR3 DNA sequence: TGTGCCAGCAGCCAGGAAGGACAGGGGGCGGGTTTTTTAGCTGAAGCTTTCTTT. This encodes CASSQEGQGAGFLAEAFF.

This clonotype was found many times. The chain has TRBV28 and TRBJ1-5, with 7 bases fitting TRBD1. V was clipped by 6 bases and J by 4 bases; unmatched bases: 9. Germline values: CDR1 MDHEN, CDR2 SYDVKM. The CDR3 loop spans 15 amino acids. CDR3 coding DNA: TGTGCCAGCAGACCTACAGGGGTAGGGAATCAGCCCCAGCATTTT. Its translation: CASRPTGVGNQPQHF.